The present entry profiles one TCR beta chain with its context. Participant age was roughly 18 to 90 years, and participants resided in roughly 25 US areas. As originally analysed: Estimation of nucleated cell counts was performed using reference gene primer amplification. Repertoires were generated with immunoSEQ multiplex PCR, while TCRdb's copy carries only in-frame clones and drops some. Clonal size and the V and J genes are those of that table, whereas D and trimming came from the DNA. The repertoire has 200,000 to 300,000 clones, around 84% of them found once; the top ten carry around 1.8%. These data belong to a study of blood T cell repertoires in COVID-19. The junction had 4 bases not matched to a gene; V was cut back by 2 bases and J by 8 bases. Germline CDR1 and CDR2: SNHLY and FYNNEI. This CDR3 is 13 amino acids long.

This sequence was found in a man between 40 and 49 years old who had recovered from COVID-19. This sequence joins TRBV2 and TRBJ2-3; 7 bases line up with TRBD1. Sequencing was performed on PBMCs or T cells enriched from blood (not recorded which). CDR3 DNA sequence: TGTGCCAGCAGTGAACAGCAGGGGGTTACGCAGTATTTT. Residues: CASSEQQGVTQYF.